Presented here are 30 T cell receptor beta chains from one specimen sequenced in a study of CD4 T cells in relation to SARS-CoV-2 and coronaviruses. Assay: immunoSEQ multiplex PCR; the TCRdb copy retains only in-frame clones and omits some. The data contain about 36,000 clones, about 80% of them singletons. These receptors have no identified antigens. Sequencing was carried out using naive CD4+ T cells from PBMCs, cultured in vitro. Subset defined: naive CD4+ T cells isolated by negative enrichment. The receptors were sampled from an adult with COVID-19.

This clone has just one count. This chain links TRBV19 with TRBJ2-7; D gene unclear. Germline CDR1 LNHDA, CDR2 SQIVND (reference sequence). Trimming removed 3 bases from V and 3 bases from J, with 18 bases in between. The CDR3 has 16 residues. CDR3 sequence (DNA): TGTGCCAGTAGTATCCCTATCGGGTCAATAGGCTACGAGCAGTACTTC. It codes for CASSIPIGSIGYEQYF.

The CDR3 DNA reads as TGTGCCAGCAGCCAGGAGTTAAGTACTGAAGCTTTCTTT. This encodes CASSQELSTEAFF. The chain joins TRBV14 to TRBJ1-1; D remains ambiguous. The CDR3 covers 13 residues. V shed 3 bases and J shed 5 bases, with 10 bases lying between them. Germline assignment: CDR1 SGHDN and CDR2 FVKESK.

V gene TRBV6-2 or TRBV6-3 combines with J gene TRBJ2-2; 14 nucleotides agree with TRBD2. The CDR3 loop spans 21 amino acids. After removal of 2 bases from V and 0 bases from J, the junction contained 11 bases not matched to a gene. The germline V gene has CDR1 MNHEY and CDR2 SVGEGT. The CDR3 coding sequence is TGTGCCAGCAGTTACCACAATCGGACTAGCGGGAGGTTTGCGAACACCGGGGAGCTGTTTTTT. Translated: CASSYHNRTSGRFANTGELFF.

V gene TRBV30 combines with J gene TRBJ2-5; TRBD2 might be the D (7 bases). CDR1 and CDR2 from the germline V gene are GTSNPN and SVGIG (reference sequence). Between the trimmed V and J ends, which lost 4 bases and 2 bases, there was a span of 20 bases. The CDR3 loop spans 16 amino acids. The CDR3 region is CAWTEDRTSAQETQYF. The DNA of the CDR3 is TGTGCCTGGACCGAGGACAGAACTAGCGCACAAGAGACCCAGTACTTC.

This clone was counted only a few times. CDR3 sequence: CASSLGVGNQPQHF. CDR3 coding DNA: TGCGCCAGCAGCTTAGGGGTCGGCAATCAGCCCCAGCATTTT. The chain uses TRBV5-1 and TRBJ1-5; a possible D gene is TRBD1 (5 bases). V lost 2 bases, J lost 2 bases, and 8 bases lay in between. The length of the CDR3 is 14 residues. Germline V gives CDR1 SGHRS, CDR2 YFSETQ.

The chain links TRBV25-1 to TRBJ2-3; 9 bases are a match to TRBD2. This CDR3 has 17 residues. Trimming cost V 1 base and J 4 bases; bases outside gene matches: 9. The germline V gene has CDR1 MGHDK and CDR2 SYGVNS. The CDR3 bases are TGTGCCAGCAGTGAATTGTCGAGGACTAGCGCGCCAGATACGCAGTATTTT. This translates into CASSELSRTSAPDTQYF.

J is TRBJ2-7 and V is TRBV27, with a weak D call TRBD2 (5 bases). V dropped 5 bases and J dropped 3 bases, with 17 bases sitting between them. CDR1 is MNHEY, CDR2 SMNVEV, per germline (reference sequence). The CDR3 has 15 amino acids. The CDR3 bases are TGTGCCAGCAGTGGGCGAGGGCTAGCCTTCTACGAGCAGTACTTC. Translation: CASSGRGLAFYEQYF.

The CDR3, as DNA: TGTGCCAGCAGCCGTCCGGGAGCCAACCAGGGCTATGGCTACACCTTC. This gives the protein CASSRPGANQGYGYTF. This chain joins TRBV11-2 and TRBJ1-2; maybe TRBD1 (5 bases). Deletions cut 5 bases from V and 4 bases from J, with 20 bases between. This CDR3 contains 16 residues. Per the germline V gene, CDR1 is SGHAT and CDR2 is FQNNGV.

V is TRBV5-5 and J is TRBJ2-7; D is ambiguous. This CDR3 has 13 amino acids. CDR1 is SGHKS and CDR2 is YYEKEE in the germline V gene (reference sequence). The germline V and J ends were trimmed by 5 bases and 3 bases, with 12 bases remaining between them. In DNA form, the CDR3 reads TGTGCCAGCAGTATGATTCAGCTCTACGAGCAGTACTTC. This gives the protein CASSMIQLYEQYF.

This chain links TRBV5-1 with TRBJ2-1; 7 bases are a match to TRBD2. Germline lookup yields CDR1 SGHRS and CDR2 YFSETQ. The V segment lost 0 bases and the J segment 9 bases; nucleotides outside the gene matches: 12. The CDR3 has 16 residues. The CDR3 nucleotides read TGCGCCAGCAGCTTGGGAGCGGGGCCGCGATGGGGTGAGCAGTTCTTC. This gives the protein CASSLGAGPRWGEQFF.

The chain couples TRBV14 to TRBJ2-2, with D possibly being TRBD2 (6 bases). The CDR3 has 14 residues. CDR1 and CDR2 (germline): SGHDN, FVKESK. The V and J ends lost 4 bases and 7 bases respectively, with 13 bases between them. The CDR3 DNA is TGTGCCAGCAGCCCGATCGGAGGGTTCGGGGAGCTGTTTTTT. Its protein is CASSPIGGFGELFF.

This clone was seen just once. V and J are TRBV18 and TRBJ2-7; D gene uncertain. The V end lost 3 bases, the J end lost 3 bases, and 15 bases lay between the germline ends. This CDR3 comprises 15 residues. Germline V gene lookup returns CDR1 KGHSH and CDR2 LQKENI. CDR3 DNA: TGTGCCAGCTCACCCAACCTAGGGATTAACTACGAGCAGTACTTC. Encoded protein: CASSPNLGINYEQYF.

The chain links TRBV3-1 (or the pseudogene TRBV3-2) to TRBJ2-7; possibly TRBD1 for D (5 bases). The V gene lost 3 bases and the J gene lost 2 bases, with 8 bases spanning the gap. There are 13 residues in the CDR3. The germline gives CDR1 LGHDT, CDR2 YNNKEL (reference sequence). CDR3 nucleotides: TGTGCCAGCAGCCAGGGGCAGACCTACGAGCAGTACTTC. It translates to CASSQGQTYEQYF.

This clone was seen only a few times. This chain connects TRBV5-4 to TRBJ2-2, with D possibly being TRBD1 or TRBD2 (6 bases each). The germline CDR1 and CDR2 sequences are SGHNT and YYREEE (reference sequence). V lost 0 bases and J 4 bases, leaving 16 bases between the germline ends. The CDR3 sequence is 17 residues long. As DNA, the CDR3 is TGTGCCAGCAGCTTGGTCGGTAGCGGACAGTCCACCGGGGAGCTGTTTTTT. Protein product: CASSLVGSGQSTGELFF.

The CDR3 loop is CASRLSETQYF. The CDR3 region has the DNA TGTGCCAGCAGGCTGTCGGAGACCCAGTACTTC. V is TRBV2 and J is TRBJ2-5; D is ambiguous. Germline assignment: CDR1 SNHLY and CDR2 FYNNEI. Trimming left V 6 bases short and J 5 bases short, with 7 bases between. The CDR3 extends over 11 amino acids.

The genes are TRBV10-3 and TRBJ2-3; D may correspond to TRBD1 or TRBD2 (6 bases each). Germline CDR1 ENHRY, CDR2 SYGVKD. V lost 4 bases, J lost 1 base, and 12 bases lay in between. The CDR3 is 15 amino acids. The CDR3 reads CAISGRGPGTDTQYF. Here the CDR3 DNA reads TGTGCCATCAGTGGACGGGGGCCCGGCACAGATACGCAGTATTTT.

The chain has TRBV27 and TRBJ2-5; possibly TRBD1 or TRBD2 for D (6 bases each). This CDR3 is built from 13 residues. Germline-derived CDR1 and CDR2 are MNHEY and SMNVEV (reference sequence). The V end lost 4 bases, the J end lost 5 bases, and 11 bases lay between the germline ends. The CDR3, as DNA: TGTGCCAGCAGTTCACGAGGGGGGGAGACCCAGTACTTC. Its translation is CASSSRGGETQYF.

This chain connects TRBV5-1 to TRBJ2-5; either TRBD1 or TRBD2 may fit D (5 bases each). Germline V gives CDR1 SGHRS, CDR2 YFSETQ. Trimming pared 4 bases from V and 1 base from J, leaving 8 bases between. This CDR3 has 13 residues. CDR3 bases: TGCGCCAGCAGCCCGGGGCCCCAAGAGACCCAGTACTTC. Translated: CASSPGPQETQYF.

The rearrangement links TRBV7-3 to TRBJ2-3, with D perhaps matching TRBD1 (6 bases). CDR1 is SGHTA, CDR2 FQGTGA, per germline. This CDR3 has 15 amino acids. The V end lost 5 bases, the J end lost 0 bases, and 12 bases lay between the germline ends. The CDR3 region has the DNA TGTGCCAGCAGCCCGGGGACATCTAGCACAGATACGCAGTATTTT. Amino acids: CASSPGTSSTDTQYF.

This chain links TRBV9 with TRBJ2-7; TRBD1 is a possible D gene (6 bases). This CDR3 region has 15 residues. The germline V and J ends were trimmed by 2 bases and 3 bases, with 15 bases remaining between them. In germline, CDR1 is SGDLS, CDR2 YYNGEE. The CDR3 sequence is CASSVRDTTIYEQYF. Here the CDR3 DNA reads TGTGCCAGCAGCGTCCGGGACACCACTATCTACGAGCAGTACTTC.

The chain combines TRBV30 with TRBJ2-1, with D possibly matching TRBD2 (5 bases). Trimming took off 0 bases at V and 2 bases at J, with 11 bases between the two ends. Germline V lookup: CDR1 GTSNPN, CDR2 SVGIG (reference sequence). The CDR3 is 15 residues long. CDR3 sequence: CAWSVRSGTYNEQFF. The CDR3 DNA reads as TGTGCCTGGAGTGTACGGAGCGGTACCTACAATGAGCAGTTCTTC.

The genes are TRBV27 and TRBJ2-7, with D uncertain. This CDR3 has 14 residues. Between the trimmed V and J ends, which lost 5 bases and 2 bases, there was a span of 13 bases. The germline CDR1 and CDR2 sequences are MNHEY and SMNVEV (reference sequence). CDR3 amino acids: CASSPLDNPYEQYF. CDR3 in DNA: TGTGCCAGCAGTCCACTCGACAACCCCTACGAGCAGTACTTC.

V is TRBV5-1 and J is TRBJ1-5, with D unclear. Trimming cost V 4 bases and J 7 bases, with 12 bases left between them. The germline CDR1 and CDR2 sequences are SGHRS and YFSETQ. CDR3 size: 13 residues. CDR3 sequence (DNA): TGCGCCAGCAGCCCCGGGCTGGGGCAGCCCCAGCATTTT. Protein product: CASSPGLGQPQHF. The entire variable domain, with the rest obtained from reference TRBV5-1 and TRBJ1-5, is as follows: KAGVTQTPRYLIKTRGQQVTLSCSPISGHRSVSWYQQTPGQGLQFLFEYFSETQRNKGNFPGRFSGRQFSNSRSEMNVSTLELGDSALYLCASSPGLGQPQHFGDGTRLSIL.

The CDR3: CASSYGPIEQFF. The CDR3 DNA reads TGTGCCAGCAGCTATGGCCCAATCGAGCAGTTCTTC. The V gene is TRBV7-9, the J gene TRBJ2-1, with no clear D. This CDR3 is built from 12 residues. The ends were cut back, 4 bases at V and 10 bases at J, with 11 bases in the middle. Looked up from germline, CDR1 is SEHNR and CDR2 is FQNEAQ (reference sequence).

The chain carries TRBV4-3 and TRBJ2-2, with D perhaps matching TRBD1 (5 bases). Per germline, CDR1 LGHNA and CDR2 YSLEER. This CDR3 region has 14 residues. Between the trimmed V and J ends, which lost 3 bases and 5 bases, there was a span of 10 bases. The CDR3 DNA sequence: TGCGCCAGCAGCCAGAATCAGGGTACCGGGGAGCTGTTTTTT. Residues: CASSQNQGTGELFF.

DNA for the CDR3: TGCGCCAGCAGCTTGGAGGCGGGGGCGCGCACTGAAGCTTTCTTT. Its protein is CASSLEAGARTEAFF. The rearrangement uses TRBV5-1 and TRBJ1-1; possibly TRBD1 for D (6 bases). V lost 0 bases and J lost 4, with 13 bases in between. CDR3 size: 15 residues. Germline V gene data show CDR1 as SGHRS and CDR2 as YFSETQ. Filled out from reference TRBV5-1 and TRBJ1-1, the complete variable domain reads KAGVTQTPRYLIKTRGQQVTLSCSPISGHRSVSWYQQTPGQGLQFLFEYFSETQRNKGNFPGRFSGRQFSNSRSEMNVSTLELGDSALYLCASSLEAGARTEAFFGQGTRLTVV.

The rearrangement uses TRBV5-6 and TRBJ2-5; TRBD2 is a possible D gene (6 bases). Trimming shortened V by 0 bases and J by 4 bases, and 7 bases separated the two germline ends. The CDR3 has 13 amino acids. Germline CDR1 and CDR2: SGHDT and YYEEEE. The CDR3 loop reads CASSLAGGETQYF. The CDR3 nucleotides are TGTGCCAGCAGCTTGGCCGGGGGAGAGACCCAGTACTTC.

The J gene is TRBJ2-2, the V gene TRBV2, with TRBD1 matching 9 bases. J gave up 2 bases and V 7 bases, and 5 bases lay outside the gene matches. Germline V lookup: CDR1 SNHLY, CDR2 FYNNEI. The CDR3 is 15 residues long. The CDR3 reads CASKKGQGNTGELFF. In DNA form, the CDR3 reads TGTGCCAGCAAAAAGGGACAGGGAAACACCGGGGAGCTGTTTTTT.

The chain recombines TRBV3-1 (or the pseudogene TRBV3-2) with TRBJ2-7; TRBD1 agrees at 10 bases. CDR1 is LGHDT and CDR2 is YNNKEL in the germline V gene (reference sequence). V dropped 4 bases and J dropped 4; count of bases not matched to a gene: 4. The CDR3 covers 14 residues. The CDR3: CASSPWDRGYEQYF. CDR3 in DNA: TGTGCCAGCAGCCCATGGGACAGGGGATACGAGCAGTACTTC.

This clone has a single count. The rearrangement joins TRBV28 to TRBJ1-2; D remains unclear. Germline assignment: CDR1 MDHEN and CDR2 SYDVKM. This CDR3 comprises 14 residues. Trimming pared 4 bases from V and 6 bases from J, leaving 15 bases between. The CDR3 bases are TGTGCCAGCAGTTCCGCCCGCGGAAGGGATGGCTACACCTTC. Translated, it gives CASSSARGRDGYTF.